This T cell receptor (beta chain) is drawn from a study of spatial heterogeneity in lung cancer. Study background: A unique TCR and UMI combination showed up more than ten times in raw reads, on average.

A single record per CDR3 protein comes from TCRdb applying MiXCR to the 5' RACE reads. The top ten clones hold approximately 21% of a sample with some 96,000 distinct CDR3 sequences, approximately 4.7% of them seen once. Time point given: sample taken at primary tumor resection. Study-level points and caveats: Tumoral mutation counts were tracked by counts of expanded intratumoral alpha and beta TCRs. There was tracking of ubiquitous and regional nonsynonymous mutations by the respective counts of ubiquitous and regional expanded TCRs.

The V end was cut by 6 bases, the J end by 8 bases, with 16 bases between. CDR1 is MNHEY, CDR2 SVGAGI, per germline. The CDR3 has 13 residues. This clonotype was seen many times. What it binds is not known. The gene calls are TRBV6-5 and TRBJ1-1; maybe TRBD1 (5 bases). The sample was lung tumor tissue, taken at surgery. This TCR was sampled from a male donor with early-stage non-small cell lung cancer. CDR3 DNA: TGTGCCAGCAGCCCTCCGGGACGCACCGAAGCTTTCTTT. Its protein is CASSPPGRTEAFF.